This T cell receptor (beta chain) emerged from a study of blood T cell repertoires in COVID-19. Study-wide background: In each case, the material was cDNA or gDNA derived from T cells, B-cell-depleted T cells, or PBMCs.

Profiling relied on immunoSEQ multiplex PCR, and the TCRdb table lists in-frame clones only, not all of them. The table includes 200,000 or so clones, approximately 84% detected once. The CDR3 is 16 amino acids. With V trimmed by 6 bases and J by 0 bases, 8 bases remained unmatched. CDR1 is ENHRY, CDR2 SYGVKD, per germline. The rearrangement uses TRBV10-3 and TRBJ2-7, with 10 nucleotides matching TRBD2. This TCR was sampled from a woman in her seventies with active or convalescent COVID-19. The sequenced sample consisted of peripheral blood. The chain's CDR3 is CAISDGLAVSSYEQYF. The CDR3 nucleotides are TGTGCCATCAGCGACGGACTAGCGGTGAGCTCCTACGAGCAGTACTTC.